These T cell receptor beta chains were read from a single sample in a study of T cell responses to AZD1222 COVID-19 vaccine. Produced via immunoSEQ multiplex PCR; TCRdb's table is partial and in-frame only. This table has 250,000 to 300,000 clones, around 92% appearing once. The sample consisted of peripheral blood, taken 28 days after the second AZD1222 dose. The receptors stem from an adult who received the AZD1222 COVID-19 vaccine. The CDR3 runs from the conserved cysteine through the conserved F or W. Each record gives: J gene, V gene, CDR3 protein.

>TRBJ2-1|TRBV11-1
CASSSPSYNEQFF
>TRBJ2-7|TRBV28
CASRLTGNEQYF
>TRBJ1-1|TRBV21-1
CASSKAPWRLNTEAFF
>TRBJ2-1|TRBV19
CASSWAGGLDEQFF
>TRBJ1-1|TRBV7-2
CASSSQVAREAFF
>TRBJ1-6|TRBV7-3
CASSLDQGPNSPLHF
>TRBJ2-7|TRBV27
CASRQGYEQYF
>TRBJ2-7|TRBV2
CASSFGGQGSYEQYF
>TRBJ2-7|TRBV4-3
CASSQDPLSAYEQYF
>TRBJ1-1|TRBV3-1/TRBV3-2
CASSYLQGITEAFF
>TRBJ1-2|TRBV5-1
CASSFSIQDRGYGYTF
>TRBJ1-1|TRBV6-5
CASSLRDRGITEAFF
>TRBJ2-7|TRBV3-1/TRBV3-2
CASSRRDPGEQYF
>TRBJ1-1|TRBV9
CASSVPTGTEAFF
>TRBJ1-3|TRBV29-1
CSVLGTGNTIYF
>TRBJ1-2|TRBV3-1/TRBV3-2
CASSLQGADGYTF
>TRBJ2-1|TRBV5-1
CASSFLAGSSYNEQFF
>TRBJ1-5|TRBV18
CASSSTDSSNQPQHF
>TRBJ1-3|TRBV6-5
CASEWGQGPGNTIYF
>TRBJ2-7|TRBV6-2/TRBV6-3
CASSYIVNSYEQYF
>TRBJ1-2|TRBV5-1
CASSLRGPTSYGYTF
>TRBJ2-5|TRBV7-6
CASSSGHNRETQYF
>TRBJ2-3|TRBV15
CATSRGTGGITDTQYF
>TRBJ2-3|TRBV28
CASSLEGAGRESTDTQYF
>TRBJ2-3|TRBV5-1
CASRTGGTDTQYF
>TRBJ2-1|TRBV7-3
CASSLRAGITGQSSYNEQFF
>TRBJ1-2|TRBV2
CASRATENGYTF
>TRBJ1-3|TRBV6-6
CASEHSGNTIYF
>TRBJ2-1|TRBV5-4
CASSDGPGGLLEQFF
>TRBJ2-1|TRBV7-3
CASSMGPKYNEQFF
>TRBJ2-7|TRBV27
CASSLYGQGTYEQYF
>TRBJ2-5|TRBV5-5
CASSLVNKETQYF
>TRBJ2-7|TRBV7-6
CASSFSGRPEQYF
>TRBJ1-2|TRBV6-5
CASKKTGRFGYTF
>TRBJ2-7|TRBV7-9
CASSRRQGYEQYF
>TRBJ1-2|TRBV5-1
CASSLLQGAPGGYTF
>TRBJ2-3|TRBV18
CASSTGAGKSGTQYF
>TRBJ2-1|TRBV27
CAERPSYNEQFF
>TRBJ1-2|TRBV6-5
CASSYRDSRYGYTF
>TRBJ2-7|TRBV28
CASRGPSSYEQYF
>TRBJ2-5|TRBV6-5
CASSYSLETQYF
>TRBJ2-3|TRBV2
CASSEAVLADRTDTQYF
>TRBJ2-1|TRBV28
CALGSNNEQFF
>TRBJ2-5|TRBV4-1
CASSQVSGTQYF
>TRBJ2-2|TRBV5-1
CASSLAEGPKSGLFF
>TRBJ2-3|TRBV29-1
CSVVPAGSSTDTQYF
>TRBJ2-5|TRBV5-1
CASSSAGVRETQYF
>TRBJ2-3|TRBV18
CASSQLAGGPTDTQYF
>TRBJ2-5|TRBV2
CASSVSWKETQYF
>TRBJ1-4|TRBV28
CASRQGVSEKLFF
>TRBJ2-7|TRBV7-2
CASSSGYGREQYF
>TRBJ1-1|TRBV28
CASSFRDSPLQAFF
>TRBJ2-7|TRBV10-3
CAIRAGTGYEQYF
>TRBJ2-2|TRBV7-9
CASSLAAGELFF
>TRBJ2-1|TRBV9
CASSQWGATYNEQFF